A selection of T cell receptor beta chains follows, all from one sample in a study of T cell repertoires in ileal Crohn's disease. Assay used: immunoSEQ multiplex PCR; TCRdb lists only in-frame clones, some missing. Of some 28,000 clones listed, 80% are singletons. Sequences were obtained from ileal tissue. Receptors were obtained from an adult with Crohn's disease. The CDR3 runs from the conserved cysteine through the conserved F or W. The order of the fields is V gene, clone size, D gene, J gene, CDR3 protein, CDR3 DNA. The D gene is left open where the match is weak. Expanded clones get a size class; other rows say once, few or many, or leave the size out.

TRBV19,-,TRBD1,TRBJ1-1,CASSQGARTEAFF,TGTGCCAGTAGTCAGGGGGCGCGCACTGAAGCTTTCTTT
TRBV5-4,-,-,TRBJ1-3,CASSLGGGAYGNTIYF,TGTGCCAGCAGCTTGGGAGGGGGGGCCTACGGGAACACCATATATTTT
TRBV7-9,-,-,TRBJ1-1,CASSQSADTEAFF,TGTGCCAGCAGCCAGTCTGCGGACACTGAAGCTTTCTTT
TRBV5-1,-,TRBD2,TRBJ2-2,CASSRSGPETGELFF,TGCGCCAGCAGCCGTAGCGGGCCAGAGACCGGGGAGCTGTTTTTT
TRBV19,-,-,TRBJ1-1,CASSMIQSHTEAFF,TGTGCCAGTAGTATGATCCAGTCTCACACTGAAGCTTTCTTT
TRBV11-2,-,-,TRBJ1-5,CASSSLLDNSFRPQHF,TGTGCCAGCAGCTCCCTCCTGGACAACTCTTTTAGACCCCAGCATTTT
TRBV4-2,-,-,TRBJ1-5,CASSQDWRGNQPQHF,TGTGCCAGCAGCCAAGATTGGCGGGGCAATCAGCCCCAGCATTTT
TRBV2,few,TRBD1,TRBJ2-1,CASGDPGTVNNEQFF,TGTGCCAGCGGGGATCCCGGGACAGTAAACAATGAGCAGTTCTTC
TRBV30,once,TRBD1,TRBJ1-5,CAWSPGQGRASNQPQHF,TGTGCCTGGTCCCCGGGACAGGGGCGGGCTAGCAATCAGCCCCAGCATTTT
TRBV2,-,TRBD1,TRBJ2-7,CASSGRTGVGEQYF,TGTGCCAGCAGCGGCCGGACAGGGGTAGGCGAGCAGTACTTC
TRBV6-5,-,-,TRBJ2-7,CASSYVRVGEQYF,TGTGCCAGCAGTTACGTGAGGGTCGGCGAGCAGTACTTC
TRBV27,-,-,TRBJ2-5,CASSRGSKSGQRVETQYF,TGTGCCAGCAGTAGGGGATCCAAATCAGGGCAAAGGGTGGAGACCCAGTACTTC
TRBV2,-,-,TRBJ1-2,CASSTGGLYGYTF,TGTGCCAGCAGTACAGGAGGGTTGTATGGCTACACCTTC
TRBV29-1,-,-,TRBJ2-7,CSVASGYEQYF,TGCAGCGTTGCATCGGGGTACGAGCAGTACTTC
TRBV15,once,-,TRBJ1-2,CATSVHLRQADYGYTF,TGTGCCACCAGCGTCCACTTACGTCAAGCGGATTATGGCTACACCTTC
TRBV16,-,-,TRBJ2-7,CASSPFRDYEQYF,TGTGCCAGCAGCCCCTTTCGGGACTACGAGCAGTACTTC
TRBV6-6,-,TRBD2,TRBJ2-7,CASSDSGLGPSYEQYF,TGTGCCAGCAGTGACTCGGGACTAGGACCATCCTACGAGCAGTACTTC
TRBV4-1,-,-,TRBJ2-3,CASSQDGQAADTQYF,TGCGCCAGCAGCCAAGATGGCCAGGCAGCAGATACGCAGTATTTT
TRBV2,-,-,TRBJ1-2,CASLKEQGDNGYTF,TGTGCCAGCCTCAAGGAACAGGGAGACAATGGCTACACCTTC
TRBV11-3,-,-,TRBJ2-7,CASSLGFGDEQYF,TGTGCCAGCAGCTTAGGGTTCGGGGACGAGCAGTACTTC
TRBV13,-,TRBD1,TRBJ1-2,CASSQGQGTVGTF,TGTGCCAGCAGCCAGGGACAGGGGACGGTAGGCACCTTC
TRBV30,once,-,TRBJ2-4,CAWSPAGVAKNIQYF,TGTGCCTGGAGTCCGGCCGGGGTAGCCAAAAACATTCAGTACTTC
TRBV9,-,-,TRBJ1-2,CASSAFDQGLGYTF,TGTGCCAGCAGCGCCTTCGACCAGGGTCTCGGCTACACCTTC
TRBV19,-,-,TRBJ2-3,CASRLMSGPYTDTQYF,TGTGCCAGTAGACTAATGAGCGGGCCCTACACAGATACGCAGTATTTT
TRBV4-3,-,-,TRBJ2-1,CASSQRAGGYNEQFF,TGCGCCAGCAGCCAAAGGGCAGGAGGCTACAATGAGCAGTTCTTC
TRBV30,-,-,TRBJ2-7,CAWSRLRGFEQYF,TGTGCCTGGAGTCGGCTAAGAGGTTTCGAGCAGTACTTC
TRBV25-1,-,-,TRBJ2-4,CASSAPGHILAKNIQYF,TGTGCCAGCAGTGCTCCGGGACATATCTTAGCCAAAAACATTCAGTACTTC
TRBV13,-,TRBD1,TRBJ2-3,CASSLLLPGTGADTQYF,TGTGCCAGCAGCCTGCTACTGCCCGGGACAGGGGCAGATACGCAGTATTTT
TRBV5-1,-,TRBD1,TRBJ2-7,CASSPTPDRAHEQYF,TGCGCCAGCAGCCCCACCCCGGACAGGGCCCACGAGCAGTACTTC
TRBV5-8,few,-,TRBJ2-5,CASSYKQGYQETQYF,TGTGCCAGCAGTTACAAACAGGGCTACCAAGAGACCCAGTACTTC
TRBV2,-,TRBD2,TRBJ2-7,CASRGGPGLAESEQYF,TGTGCCAGCAGGGGCGGACCGGGACTAGCAGAATCCGAGCAGTACTTC
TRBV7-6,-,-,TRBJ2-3,CASSLRVVGADTQYF,TGTGCCAGCAGCTTACGTGTCGTCGGTGCAGATACGCAGTATTTT
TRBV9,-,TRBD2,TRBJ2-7,CASSVRLAGGEQYF,TGTGCCAGCAGCGTCCGACTAGCGGGAGGGGAGCAGTACTTC
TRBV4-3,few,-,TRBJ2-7,CASSQGWTGTYEQYF,TGCGCCAGCAGCCAAGGTTGGACGGGAACCTACGAGCAGTACTTC
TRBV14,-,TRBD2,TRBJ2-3,CASSQIAGIGQDTQYF,TGTGCCAGCAGCCAAATAGCGGGAATCGGTCAAGATACGCAGTATTTT
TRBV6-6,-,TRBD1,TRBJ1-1,CASSRDSRATEAFF,TGTGCCAGCAGTAGGGACAGCCGGGCCACCGAAGCTTTCTTT
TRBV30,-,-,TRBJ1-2,CAWEGHFYGYTF,TGTGCCTGGGAGGGACACTTCTATGGCTACACCTTC
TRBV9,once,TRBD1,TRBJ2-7,CASSPGQGKAYEQYF,TGTGCCAGCAGCCCGGGACAGGGGAAAGCCTACGAGCAGTACTTC
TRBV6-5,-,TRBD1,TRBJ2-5,CASIPTGGEETQYF,TGTGCCAGCATCCCGACAGGGGGGGAAGAGACCCAGTACTTC
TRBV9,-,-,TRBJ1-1,CASSNTGRNTEAFF,TGTGCCAGCAGTAATACAGGACGGAACACTGAAGCTTTCTTT
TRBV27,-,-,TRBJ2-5,CASSSETQYF,TGTGCCAGCAGTTCTGAGACCCAGTACTTC
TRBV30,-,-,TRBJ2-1,CAWSQGYNEQFF,TGCGCCTGGAGTCAGGGTTACAATGAGCAGTTCTTC
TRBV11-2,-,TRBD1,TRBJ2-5,CASSLEGTGGYVTQYF,TGTGCCAGCAGCCTAGAAGGTACAGGGGGTTATGTGACCCAGTACTTC
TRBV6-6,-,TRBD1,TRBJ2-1,CASSRDRVGDEQFF,TGTGCCAGCAGCCGGGACAGGGTCGGGGATGAGCAGTTCTTC
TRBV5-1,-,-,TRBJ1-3,CASSLVPADRNTIYF,TGCGCCAGCAGCTTGGTTCCCGCAGATCGAAACACCATATATTTT